These 19 T cell receptor beta chains originate from one sample sequenced in a study of cytotoxic CD8 clonotypes in ibrutinib-treated CLL. Assay used: immunoSEQ multiplex PCR; TCRdb lists only in-frame clones, some missing. The sample contains approximately 22,000 clones, roughly 70% of which appear only once. The sequences come from PBMCs, collected before ibrutinib treatment. The receptors come from a human donor with chronic lymphocytic leukemia.

The J gene is TRBJ2-5, the V gene TRBV6-5; the D gene could be TRBD1 or TRBD2 (5 bases each). V dropped 1 base and J dropped 4 bases, with 16 bases sitting between them. The germline V gene encodes CDR1 MNHEY and CDR2 SVGAGI. The CDR3 spans 16 residues. The DNA for the CDR3 is TGTGCCAGCAGTTACTATGGGACCCCGACACGAGAGACCCAGTACTTC. Its translation is CASSYYGTPTRETQYF.

This clone was seen a single time. V gene TRBV11-2 combines with J gene TRBJ2-1; D gene uncertain. Germline CDR1 SGHAT, CDR2 FQNNGV. The CDR3 has 15 residues. V gave up 3 bases and J gave up 5 bases, with 14 bases separating them. The CDR3 loop reads CASSFLERANNEQFF. CDR3 DNA sequence: TGTGCCAGCAGCTTCCTCGAGCGCGCCAACAATGAGCAGTTCTTC.

This clone has a handful of counts. J is TRBJ2-7 and V is TRBV5-1, with TRBD2 identical over 9 bases. The length of the CDR3 is 16 residues. The V gene end was trimmed by 4 bases and the J gene end by 5 bases; junction bases not matched to a gene: 13. In germline, CDR1 is SGHRS, CDR2 YFSETQ. The CDR3: CASSPGPAGGPNEQYF. The CDR3 DNA follows: TGCGCCAGCAGCCCCGGGCCTGCGGGAGGGCCTAACGAGCAGTACTTC.

This clone came up a few times. The V and J genes are TRBV2 and TRBJ2-7, with D perhaps TRBD1 or TRBD2 (5 bases each). The CDR3 length is 15 residues. The V and J ends lost 6 bases and 4 bases respectively, with 19 bases between them. From germline, CDR1 is SNHLY and CDR2 FYNNEI. CDR3 region: CASSPTRTGAYEQYF. The CDR3, as DNA: TGTGCCAGCAGCCCCACCCGTACCGGGGCTTACGAGCAGTACTTC.

This clone has more than one count but fewer than ten. The chain recombines TRBV28 with TRBJ2-7; no definite D call. Germline CDR1 and CDR2: MDHEN and SYDVKM. Trimming stripped 10 bases from V and 7 bases from J, with 14 bases between. The CDR3 runs to 11 residues. The CDR3 is CATWGVGEQYF. DNA for the CDR3: TGTGCCACCTGGGGTGTGGGGGAGCAGTACTTC.

The V gene is TRBV30, the J gene TRBJ2-4; the D gene is possibly TRBD2 (6 bases). CDR1 and CDR2 (germline): GTSNPN, SVGIG (reference sequence). The CDR3 contains 12 residues. V was pared by 3 bases and J by 8 bases, with 11 bases between. The CDR3 loop reads CAWRDGGDIQYF. The CDR3 bases are TGTGCCTGGAGGGACGGGGGTGACATTCAGTACTTC.

This clone came up once. The chain recombines TRBV29-1 with TRBJ2-1; 10 bases line up with TRBD2. The V and J ends lost 6 bases and 2 bases, in that order; junction bases with no gene match: 4. The CDR3 spans 14 residues. The germline gives CDR1 SQVTM, CDR2 ANQGSEA. Written as DNA, the CDR3 is TGCAGCGTGGATACTAGCGGGACCTACAATGAGCAGTTCTTC. As protein: CSVDTSGTYNEQFF.

Only one count was recorded for this clone. This chain connects TRBV5-3 to TRBJ1-5, with 7 bases matching TRBD1. TRBV5-3 is flagged as an ORF with uncertain function. V lost 4 bases to trimming and J lost 4 bases; unmatched junction nucleotides: 8. The CDR3 spans 15 residues. CDR3 sequence reads: CARSIRDRINQPQHF. In DNA form, the CDR3 reads TGTGCCAGAAGCATAAGGGACAGAATTAATCAGCCCCAGCATTTT.

The chain joins TRBV10-3 to TRBJ2-2; 9 nucleotides agree with TRBD2. V trimming: 6 bases; J trimming: 0 bases; junction bases outside the gene matches: 8. Germline V gene sequence: CDR1 ENHRY, CDR2 SYGVKD. CDR3 length: 17 amino acids. CDR3 sequence: CAISVGGRATNTGELFF. CDR3 bases: TGTGCCATCAGCGTAGGCGGGAGGGCCACGAACACCGGGGAGCTGTTTTTT.

The rearrangement links TRBV27 to TRBJ1-1; D not resolved. The germline V and J ends were trimmed by 5 bases and 0 bases, with 13 bases remaining between them. The CDR3 is made up of 15 amino acids. From germline, CDR1 is MNHEY and CDR2 SMNVEV (reference sequence). The CDR3 here is CASSLALGLNTEAFF. CDR3 nucleotide sequence: TGTGCCAGCAGTCTAGCGCTCGGGCTGAACACTGAAGCTTTCTTT.

The CDR3 DNA is TGTGCCAGCAGTTATCAGGACACCGGGGAGCTGTTTTTT. This codes for CASSYQDTGELFF. The genes are TRBV6-5 and TRBJ2-2; unclear D gene. Germline-derived CDR1 and CDR2 are MNHEY and SVGAGI. V dropped 3 bases and J dropped 3 bases, with 5 bases sitting between them. The CDR3 totals 13 residues.

This clone was seen only once. The chain recombines TRBV19 with TRBJ2-3; 13 bases match TRBD2. Germline CDR1 reads LNHDA; CDR2 reads SQIVND (reference sequence). The junction had 4 bases not matched to a gene; V was cut back by 4 bases and J by 3 bases. The CDR3 loop spans 16 amino acids. The CDR3 DNA reads TGTGCCAGTAGTACCAGACTAGCGGGAGGAACAGATACGCAGTATTTT. Translating it yields CASSTRLAGGTDTQYF. The full variable domain, with the rest looked up from reference TRBV19 and TRBJ2-3, is DGGITQSPKYLFRKEGQNVTLSCEQNLNHDAMYWYRQDPGQGLRLIYYSQIVNDFQKGDIAEGYSVSREKKESFPLTVTSAQKNPTAFYLCASSTRLAGGTDTQYFGPGTRLTVL.

This clone occurred once. The gene calls are TRBV5-1 and TRBJ2-7; tentative D call: TRBD2 (6 bases). The CDR3 covers 14 residues. CDR1 is SGHRS and CDR2 is YFSETQ in the germline V gene. Trimming pared 4 bases from V and 2 bases from J, leaving 13 bases between. As DNA, the CDR3 is TGCGCCAGCAGCCCGGCCGGGGGAACCTACGAGCAGTACTTC. Protein product: CASSPAGGTYEQYF.

The chain is built from TRBV19 and TRBJ2-2; 10 bases are shared with TRBD1. The V and J ends lost 7 bases and 7 bases, in that order; junction bases with no gene match: 6. The CDR3 contains 14 residues. The germline gives CDR1 LNHDA, CDR2 SQIVND (reference sequence). In DNA, the CDR3 is TGTGCCAGTACCGACAGGGGGCGCAGCGGGGAGCTGTTTTTT. Amino acids: CASTDRGRSGELFF.

There are a few counts of this clone. J is TRBJ2-7 and V is TRBV10-3; possible D gene TRBD2, 6 bases. CDR3 length equals 15 residues. CDR1 and CDR2 (germline): ENHRY, SYGVKD. Between the trimmed V and J ends, which lost 0 bases and 3 bases, there was a span of 12 bases. The CDR3 reads CAISESAQAGYEQYF. The CDR3 region has the DNA TGTGCCATCAGTGAGTCAGCGCAAGCGGGCTACGAGCAGTACTTC.

This clone occurred once. V usage is TRBV7-6 and J usage is TRBJ1-5, with D uncertain. This CDR3 spans 12 amino acids. V shed 5 bases and J shed 7 bases, with 9 bases lying between them. The germline V gene encodes CDR1 SGHVS and CDR2 FNYEAQ. For the CDR3, the DNA is TGTGCCAGCAGCAACACGGGACAGCCCCAGCATTTT. Translation: CASSNTGQPQHF.

The V and J genes are TRBV15 and TRBJ2-7; D gene ambiguous. There are 16 residues in the CDR3. The germline V and J ends were trimmed by 0 bases and 2 bases, with 14 bases remaining between them. The V gene's germline CDR1 is LNHNV and CDR2 YYDKDF (reference sequence). This CDR3 is CATSRDSAKVAYEQYF. CDR3 DNA sequence: TGTGCCACCAGCAGAGACTCGGCAAAGGTGGCCTACGAGCAGTACTTC.

This clone was seen once. The chain employs TRBV21-1 and TRBJ1-1; the table calls TRBD1, which could not be checked here. TRBV21-1 is a pseudogene segment. The CDR3 extends over 12 amino acids. The CDR3: CASSKGGTGAIF. In DNA, the CDR3 is TGTGCCAGCAGCAAAGGGGGGACAGGCGCGATCTTT.

V gene TRBV5-8 combines with J gene TRBJ1-5, with D possibly being TRBD1 (6 bases). The CDR3 covers 17 residues. The V gene's germline CDR1 is SGHTS and CDR2 YDEGEE. The germline V and J ends were trimmed by 0 bases and 0 bases, with 13 bases remaining between them. The chain's CDR3 is CASSLGPGTFSNQPQHF. In DNA form, the CDR3 reads TGTGCCAGCAGCTTGGGTCCCGGGACATTTAGCAATCAGCCCCAGCATTTT.